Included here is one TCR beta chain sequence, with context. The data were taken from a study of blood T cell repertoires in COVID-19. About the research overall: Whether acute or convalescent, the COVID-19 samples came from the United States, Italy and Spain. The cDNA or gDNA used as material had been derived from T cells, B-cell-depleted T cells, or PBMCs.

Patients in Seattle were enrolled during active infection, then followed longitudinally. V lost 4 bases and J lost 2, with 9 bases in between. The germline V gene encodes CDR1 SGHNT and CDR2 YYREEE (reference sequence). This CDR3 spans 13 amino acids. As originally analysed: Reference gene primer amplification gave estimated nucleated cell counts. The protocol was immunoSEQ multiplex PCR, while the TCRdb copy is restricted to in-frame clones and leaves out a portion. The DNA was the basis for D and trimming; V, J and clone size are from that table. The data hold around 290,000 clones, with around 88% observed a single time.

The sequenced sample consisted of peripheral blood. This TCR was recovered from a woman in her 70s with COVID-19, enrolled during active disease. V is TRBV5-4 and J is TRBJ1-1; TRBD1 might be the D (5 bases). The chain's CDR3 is CASSLDRNTEAFF. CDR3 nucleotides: TGTGCCAGCAGCCTAGACAGAAACACTGAAGCTTTCTTT.